The 4 T cell receptor beta chains below all came from one sample that was sequenced in a study of blood T cell repertoires in COVID-19. The repertoire was sequenced with immunoSEQ multiplex PCR; TCRdb's copy has only in-frame clones and lacks some. The sample lists 90,000 to 140,000 clones; more than 80% were seen once. The material sequenced was peripheral blood. The receptors were gathered from an older woman with acute or convalescent COVID-19.

The V call is TRBV7-3, the J call TRBJ2-5; 7 nucleotides agree with TRBD2. V lost 3 bases, J lost 4 bases, and 2 bases stayed unmatched. Germline V gene data show CDR1 as SGHTA and CDR2 as FQGTGA. CDR3 length: 13 amino acids. CDR3 region: CASSFTGGETQYF. In DNA form, the CDR3 reads TGTGCCAGCAGCTTTACGGGGGGAGAGACCCAGTACTTC. Looking up the rest from reference TRBV7-3 and TRBJ2-5 gives the full variable domain: GAGVSQTPSNKVTEKGKYVELRCDPISGHTALYWYRQSLGQGPEFLIYFQGTGAADDSGLPNDRFFAVRPEGSVSTLKIQRTERGDSAVYLCASSFTGGETQYFGPGTRLLVL.

The gene calls are TRBV10-3 and TRBJ2-3; TRBD2 matches at 8 bases. The CDR3 spans 16 residues. Germline V lookup: CDR1 ENHRY, CDR2 SYGVKD. J lost 4 bases, V lost 6 bases, and 12 bases had no gene match. The CDR3, as DNA: TGTGCCATCAGGCCGGGTAGGACTAGCCGATCAGATACGCAGTATTTT. Translated, it gives CAIRPGRTSRSDTQYF.

The chain carries TRBV4-1 and TRBJ2-5, with a weak D call TRBD2 (6 bases). The CDR3 is made up of 14 amino acids. Per the germline V gene, CDR1 is MGHRA and CDR2 is YSYEKL. The V gene lost 4 bases and the J gene lost 5 bases, with 14 bases spanning the gap. The CDR3 DNA follows: TGCGCCAGCAGCCGCGGAGGGTCGGGGGAGACCCAGTACTTC. It specifies CASSRGGSGETQYF.

This CDR3 reads CATREGQGATDTQYF. The CDR3 coding sequence is TGTGCCACCAGGGAAGGACAGGGGGCAACAGATACGCAGTATTTT. The rearrangement uses TRBV24-1 and TRBJ2-3, with 11 bases that match TRBD1. In germline, CDR1 is KGHDR, CDR2 SFDVKD. V was clipped by 7 bases and J by 3 bases; unmatched bases: 5. The CDR3 sequence is 15 residues long.